These 24 T cell receptor beta chains originate from one sample sequenced in a study of early T cells in non-severe SARS-CoV-2 infection. One entry per CDR3 protein, called by TCRdb with MiXCR from the 5' RACE reads. Of some 66,000 distinct CDR3 sequences in the sample, around 9% are singletons; the top ten hold roughly 3%. Input material: whole blood. The source of these receptors is an adult who was a healthcare worker with PCR-confirmed SARS-CoV-2 infection or an uninfected control (not recorded which).

This chain links TRBV19 with TRBJ2-2; a possible D gene is TRBD2 (6 bases). There are 17 residues in the CDR3. Germline CDR1 is LNHDA and CDR2 is SQIVND (reference sequence). V was shortened by 0 bases and J by 4 bases, with 15 bases between the two germline ends. The CDR3 sequence is CASSIDRAGSGTGELFF. DNA of the CDR3: TGTGCCAGTAGTATAGATCGCGCGGGGTCCGGCACCGGGGAGCTGTTTTTT. The variable domain in full, with the rest retrieved from reference TRBV19 and TRBJ2-2, is DGGITQSPKYLFRKEGQNVTLSCEQNLNHDAMYWYRQDPGQGLRLIYYSQIVNDFQKGDIAEGYSVSREKKESFPLTVTSAQKNPTAFYLCASSIDRAGSGTGELFFGEGSRLTVL.

Ten or more counts support this clonotype. This chain joins TRBV5-1 and TRBJ2-1; TRBD2 matches 8 bases. Germline CDR1 reads SGHRS; CDR2 reads YFSETQ. The CDR3 spans 15 residues. V lost 0 bases and J lost 5; bases outside the gene matches: 4. The CDR3 reads CASSLEAGDHNEQFF. CDR3 sequence (DNA): TGCGCCAGCAGCTTGGAAGCGGGAGACCACAATGAGCAGTTCTTC.

The chain is built from TRBV20-1 and TRBJ2-4; D gene unclear. Trimming removed 6 bases at V and 3 bases at J, with 15 bases between. CDR1 DFQATT and CDR2 SNEGSKA come from the germline V gene (reference sequence). The CDR3 is 14 residues long. CDR3 DNA sequence: TGCAGTGCCAGCGACGAGACTGGCAAAAACATTCAGTACTTC. Translating gives CSASDETGKNIQYF.

This clonotype was recorded many times. The chain recombines TRBV29-1 with TRBJ2-2; D is possibly TRBD1 (6 bases). Germline CDR1 and CDR2: SQVTM and ANQGSEA. The CDR3 covers 11 residues. V lost 4 bases and J lost 7, with 7 bases in between. The CDR3 coding sequence is TGCAGCGTTGGCAGGGGCGGGGAGCTGTTTTTT. It encodes CSVGRGGELFF.

This clonotype was seen many times. CDR3 sequence reads: CASSRHQGVDNQPQHF. The CDR3 coding sequence is TGTGCCAGCAGCAGACACCAGGGGGTAGACAATCAGCCCCAGCATTTT. This rearrangement joins TRBV5-6 to TRBJ1-5, with 7 nucleotides matching TRBD1. Trimming at V came to 4 bases and at J to 3 bases, leaving 10 bases not matched to a gene. Germline V gives CDR1 SGHDT, CDR2 YYEEEE. The CDR3 is 16 residues long.

About this clonotype: Its ends do not fully match the called genes, so a read error is possible. The chain recombines TRBV29-1 with TRBJ2-5; D is ambiguous. Germline lookup yields CDR1 SQVTM and CDR2 ANQGSEA. CDR3 length: 12 residues. The CDR3 region is CSASWYQGTQYF. In DNA form, the CDR3 reads TGCAGCGCCTCGTGGTACCAAGGGACCCAGTACTTC. The complete variable domain, with remaining parts taken from reference TRBV29-1 and TRBJ2-5, reads SAVISQKPSRDICQRGTSLTIQCQVDSQVTMMFWYRQQPGQSLTLIATANQGSEATYESGFVIDKFPISRPNLTFSTLTVSNMSPEDSSIYLCSASWYQGTQYFGPGTRLLVL.

This clonotype occurred many times. J is TRBJ2-1 and V is TRBV7-2; 9 bases agree with TRBD2. The CDR3 is made up of 15 amino acids. Germline V gene data show CDR1 as SGHTA and CDR2 as FQGNSA. V was pared by 5 bases and J by 6 bases, with 8 bases of the junction left unmatched. The CDR3 is CASSPVAGVFNEQFF. In DNA, the CDR3 is TGTGCCAGCAGCCCTGTAGCGGGAGTTTTCAATGAGCAGTTCTTC. Based on the CDR3 plus reference TRBV7-2 and TRBJ2-1, the full variable domain is GAGVSQSPSNKVTEKGKDVELRCDPISGHTALYWYRQSLGQGLEFLIYFQGNSAPDKSGLPSDRFSAERTGGSVSTLTIQRTQQEDSAVYLCASSPVAGVFNEQFFGPGTRLTVL.

This clonotype was observed at least ten times. The CDR3 DNA is TGTGCCAGCAGCTCGAGCGGGAGTAGCTTCAATGAGCAGTTCTTC. Encoded protein: CASSSSGSSFNEQFF. This sequence joins TRBV7-3 and TRBJ2-1; TRBD2 matches at 8 bases. The length of the CDR3 is 15 residues. V lost 4 bases and J lost 6; bases outside the gene matches: 8. Germline CDR1 SGHTA, CDR2 FQGTGA.

The table lists this clonotype with many counts. The J gene is TRBJ2-3, the V gene TRBV29-1; D is possibly TRBD2 (7 bases). Trimming shortened V by 4 bases and J by 2 bases, and 19 bases separated the two germline ends. CDR1 is SQVTM, CDR2 ANQGSEA, per germline. The CDR3 has 16 amino acids. The CDR3 protein is CSVAGEASGSTDTQYF. In DNA form, the CDR3 reads TGCAGCGTTGCAGGGGAAGCTAGCGGTTCCACAGATACGCAGTATTTT.

The chain joins TRBV5-5 to TRBJ1-5; 8 bases line up with TRBD1. Germline CDR1 reads SGHKS; CDR2 reads YYEKEE (reference sequence). The junction had 9 bases not matched to a gene; V was cut back by 4 bases and J by 6 bases. This CDR3 spans 15 amino acids. This chain's CDR3 is CASSPQGAVSQPQHF. CDR3 coding DNA: TGTGCCAGCAGCCCGCAGGGGGCGGTTAGTCAGCCCCAGCATTTT.

The chain combines TRBV3-1 with TRBJ1-6; possible D gene TRBD1, 5 bases. V was clipped by 4 bases and J by 7 bases, with 14 bases between them. This CDR3 contains 15 residues. Germline values: CDR1 LGHDT, CDR2 YNNKEL (reference sequence). The CDR3 reads CASSPWGTRNSPLHF. The CDR3 DNA sequence: TGTGCCAGCAGCCCGTGGGGGACTCGGAATTCACCCCTCCACTTT.

This clonotype turned up a few times. This chain joins TRBV25-1 and TRBJ2-6, with D possibly matching TRBD1 (6 bases). Germline V gene data show CDR1 as MGHDK and CDR2 as SYGVNS. The length of the CDR3 is 16 residues. The ends were cut back, 3 bases at V and 1 base at J, with 10 bases in the middle. The CDR3 DNA reads as TGTGCCAGCAGTGACATAACAGGGTCTGGGGCCAACGTCCTGACTTTC. It specifies CASSDITGSGANVLTF.

The rearrangement joins TRBV3-1 to TRBJ2-1; the match to TRBD2 covers 9 bases. The CDR3 totals 17 residues. Trimming removed 3 bases from V and 0 bases from J; junction bases left unmatched: 6. The germline CDR1 and CDR2 sequences are LGHDT and YNNKEL (reference sequence). The CDR3 spells CASSHLSGRYSYNEQFF. CDR3 sequence (DNA): TGTGCCAGCAGCCACTTAAGCGGGAGGTACTCCTACAATGAGCAGTTCTTC.

This clonotype has a handful of counts. The V gene is TRBV30, the J gene TRBJ2-5; 11 positions match TRBD2. CDR3 size: 18 residues. CDR1 and CDR2 from the germline V gene are GTSNPN and SVGIG (reference sequence). Trimming removed 3 bases from V and 3 bases from J; junction bases left unmatched: 15. CDR3 nucleotide sequence: TGTGCCTGGAGGGAGGGTACTAGCGGGAGAGGAGGGGAAGAGACCCAGTACTTC. Translation gives CAWREGTSGRGGEETQYF.

The chain links TRBV29-1 to TRBJ1-2; TRBD1 matches at 7 bases. The V gene's germline CDR1 is SQVTM and CDR2 ANQGSEA. V lost 3 bases to trimming and J lost 7 bases; unmatched junction nucleotides: 8. The CDR3 is 13 amino acids. In DNA form, the CDR3 reads TGCAGCGTTGATAAGACAGGGCGGAGTGGCTACACCTTC. The encoded protein is CSVDKTGRSGYTF.

V and J are TRBV12-3 or TRBV12-4 and TRBJ2-3; 7 bases map to TRBD1. The CDR3 is 15 amino acids. With 3 bases clipped from V and 7 bases from J, the junction kept 10 bases outside the gene matches. CDR3 loop: CASSFGDSPMYTQYF. The CDR3 DNA reads as TGTGCCAGCAGTTTCGGGGACAGTCCGATGTATACGCAGTATTTT.

This clonotype showed up just a few times. The rearrangement links TRBV11-3 to TRBJ2-1; 8 bases align to TRBD1. The V and J ends lost 4 bases and 7 bases, in that order; junction bases with no gene match: 3. Germline-derived CDR1 and CDR2 are SGHNT and YENEEA. There are 13 residues in the CDR3. CDR3 residues: CASSSNRGNEQFF. The DNA for the CDR3 is TGTGCCAGCAGCTCCAACAGGGGGAATGAGCAGTTCTTC.

This clonotype was counted many times. The chain is built from TRBV13 and TRBJ2-5, with 7 bases fitting TRBD1. The CDR3 runs to 15 residues. CDR1 is PRHDT, CDR2 FYEKMQ, per germline (reference sequence). V shed 6 bases and J 2 bases; nucleotides not matched to a gene: 9. The CDR3 DNA follows: TGTGCCAGCAGTCACAGACAGGGCCGACAAGAGACCCAGTACTTC. Translated, it gives CASSHRQGRQETQYF. Full variable domain (rest looked up from reference TRBV13 and TRBJ2-5): AAGVIQSPRHLIKEKRETATLKCYPIPRHDTVYWYQQGPGQDPQFLISFYEKMQSDKGSIPDRFSAQQFSDYHSELNMSSLELGDSALYFCASSHRQGRQETQYFGPGTRLLVL.

This clonotype came up a few times. The chain joins TRBV19 to TRBJ1-6; D remains ambiguous. V lost 7 bases and J lost 0, with 13 bases in between. The CDR3 spans 16 residues. Germline CDR1 LNHDA, CDR2 SQIVND (reference sequence). The DNA for the CDR3 is TGTGCCAGTACCCCCCGGCGGAGCTCCTATAATTCACCCCTCCACTTT. This sequence encodes CASTPRRSSYNSPLHF.

This clonotype appeared a few times. This sequence joins TRBV7-2 and TRBJ2-7, with a weak D call TRBD1 (6 bases). Trimming took 1 base from V and 3 from J, leaving 13 bases between them. Germline loops: CDR1 SGHTA, CDR2 FQGNSA. There are 15 residues in the CDR3. The CDR3 sequence is CASSLVPDSVYEQYF. The CDR3 coding sequence is TGTGCCAGCAGCTTAGTACCGGACAGCGTCTACGAGCAGTACTTC. Full variable domain (remainder filled in from reference TRBV7-2 and TRBJ2-7): GAGVSQSPSNKVTEKGKDVELRCDPISGHTALYWYRQSLGQGLEFLIYFQGNSAPDKSGLPSDRFSAERTGGSVSTLTIQRTQQEDSAVYLCASSLVPDSVYEQYFGPGTRLTVT.

The chain joins TRBV19 to TRBJ2-1, with D tentatively TRBD2 (5 bases). V lost 6 bases, J lost 8 bases, and 26 bases lay in between. Germline V CDR1 and CDR2: LNHDA, SQIVND (reference sequence). The CDR3 has 17 residues. The CDR3: CASSANNRGGVQYEQFF. The CDR3 bases are TGTGCCAGTAGCGCCAACAACCGCGGAGGTGTACAATATGAGCAGTTCTTC.

This clonotype occurred a few times. V and J are TRBV4-2 and TRBJ2-7; unclear D gene. The germline V gene has CDR1 LGHNA and CDR2 YNFKEQ. V lost 4 bases to trimming and J lost 0 bases, with 13 bases between them. The CDR3 extends over 15 amino acids. The CDR3 nucleotides are TGTGCCAGCAGCCCGGCTTCTTCGCTCTCCTACGAGCAGTACTTC. Translated, it gives CASSPASSLSYEQYF.

This clonotype showed up many times. The genes are TRBV20-1 and TRBJ2-3; TRBD2 might be the D (5 bases). The CDR3 consists of 14 residues. Germline CDR1 is DFQATT and CDR2 is SNEGSKA (reference sequence). Deletions cut 3 bases from V and 7 bases from J, with 17 bases between. The CDR3 protein is CSASFAGSLNTQYF. The CDR3 DNA follows: TGCAGTGCTAGTTTTGCGGGTTCGTTGAATACGCAGTATTTT.

This clonotype was detected a few times. V is TRBV24-1 and J is TRBJ2-2, with D possibly being TRBD1 (5 bases). In germline, CDR1 is KGHDR, CDR2 SFDVKD. Deletions cut 1 base from V and 1 base from J, with 9 bases between. The CDR3 runs to 16 residues. The CDR3 DNA is TGTGCCACCAGTGATTTAAGGGGTCAGAACACCGGGGAGCTGTTTTTT. Translated: CATSDLRGQNTGELFF.